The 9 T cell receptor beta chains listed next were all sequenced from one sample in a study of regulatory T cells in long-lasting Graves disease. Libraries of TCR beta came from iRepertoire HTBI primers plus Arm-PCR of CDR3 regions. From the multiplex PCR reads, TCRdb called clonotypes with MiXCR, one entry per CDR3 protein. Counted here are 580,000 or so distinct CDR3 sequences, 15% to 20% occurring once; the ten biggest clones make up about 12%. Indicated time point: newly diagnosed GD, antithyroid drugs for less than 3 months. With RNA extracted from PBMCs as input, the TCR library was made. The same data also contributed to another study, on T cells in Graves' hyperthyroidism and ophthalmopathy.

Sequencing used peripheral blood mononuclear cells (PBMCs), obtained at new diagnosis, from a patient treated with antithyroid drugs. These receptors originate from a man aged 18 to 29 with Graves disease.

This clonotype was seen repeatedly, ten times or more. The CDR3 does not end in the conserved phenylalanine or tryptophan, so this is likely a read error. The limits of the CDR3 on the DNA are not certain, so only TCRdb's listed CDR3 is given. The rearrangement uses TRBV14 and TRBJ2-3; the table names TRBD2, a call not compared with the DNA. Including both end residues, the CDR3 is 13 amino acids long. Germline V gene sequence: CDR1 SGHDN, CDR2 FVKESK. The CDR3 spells CASSQELAEAPRL.

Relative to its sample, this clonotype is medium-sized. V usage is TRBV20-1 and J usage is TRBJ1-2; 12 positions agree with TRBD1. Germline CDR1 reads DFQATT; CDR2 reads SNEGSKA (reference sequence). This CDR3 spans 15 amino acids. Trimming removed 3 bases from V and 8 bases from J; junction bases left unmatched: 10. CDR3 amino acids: CSASAGGQGALGYTF. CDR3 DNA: TGCAGTGCTAGCGCGGGGGGACAGGGGGCTTTGGGCTACACCTTC.

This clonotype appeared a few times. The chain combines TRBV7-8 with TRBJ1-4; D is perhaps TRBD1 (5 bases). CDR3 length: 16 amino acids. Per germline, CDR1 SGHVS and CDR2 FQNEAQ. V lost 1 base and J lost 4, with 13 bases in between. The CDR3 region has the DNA TGTGCCAGCAGCTTAGAGGGGACTTTTTATAATGAAAAACTGTTTTTT. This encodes CASSLEGTFYNEKLFF.

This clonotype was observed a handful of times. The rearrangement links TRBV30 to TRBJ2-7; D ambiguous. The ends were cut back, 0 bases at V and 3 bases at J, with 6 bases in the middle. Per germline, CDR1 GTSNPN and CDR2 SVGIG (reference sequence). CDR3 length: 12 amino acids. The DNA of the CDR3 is TGTGCCTGGAGTGTAATTGGCTACGAGCAGTACTTC. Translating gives CAWSVIGYEQYF.

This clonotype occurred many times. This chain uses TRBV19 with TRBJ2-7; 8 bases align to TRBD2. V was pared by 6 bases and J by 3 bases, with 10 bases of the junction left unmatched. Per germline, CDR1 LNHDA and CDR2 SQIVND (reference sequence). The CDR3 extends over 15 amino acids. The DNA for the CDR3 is TGTGCCAGTAGAGATGGCGCTAGCGGGTACTACGAGCAGTACTTC. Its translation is CASRDGASGYYEQYF.

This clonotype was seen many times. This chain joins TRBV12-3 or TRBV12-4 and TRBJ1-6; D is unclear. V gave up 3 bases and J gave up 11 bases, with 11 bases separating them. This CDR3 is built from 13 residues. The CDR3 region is CASSLDETTPLHF. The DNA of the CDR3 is TGTGCCAGCAGTTTGGATGAGACTACACCCCTCCACTTT.

The CDR3 sequence is CASSRDRSQETQYF. The CDR3 bases are TGTGCCAGCAGCCGGGACAGGTCCCAAGAGACCCAGTACTTC. The J gene is TRBJ2-5, the V gene TRBV7-9; 8 bases match TRBD1. CDR3 size: 14 residues. Per the germline V gene, CDR1 is SEHNR and CDR2 is FQNEAQ (reference sequence). V dropped 5 bases and J dropped 1; count of bases not matched to a gene: 3.

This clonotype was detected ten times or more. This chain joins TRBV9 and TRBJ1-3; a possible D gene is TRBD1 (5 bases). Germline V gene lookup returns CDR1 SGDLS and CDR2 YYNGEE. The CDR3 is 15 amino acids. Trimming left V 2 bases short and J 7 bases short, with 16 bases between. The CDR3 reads CASSVGTVRPNTIYF. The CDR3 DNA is TGTGCCAGCAGCGTCGGGACGGTCCGCCCGAACACCATATATTTT.

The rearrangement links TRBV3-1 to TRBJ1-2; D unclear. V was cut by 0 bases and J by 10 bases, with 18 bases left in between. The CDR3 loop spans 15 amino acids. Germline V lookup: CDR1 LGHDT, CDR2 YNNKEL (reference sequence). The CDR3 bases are TGTGCCAGCAGCCAAGATTATCGTGGAGGGCAGTTCTACACCTTC. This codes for CASSQDYRGGQFYTF.